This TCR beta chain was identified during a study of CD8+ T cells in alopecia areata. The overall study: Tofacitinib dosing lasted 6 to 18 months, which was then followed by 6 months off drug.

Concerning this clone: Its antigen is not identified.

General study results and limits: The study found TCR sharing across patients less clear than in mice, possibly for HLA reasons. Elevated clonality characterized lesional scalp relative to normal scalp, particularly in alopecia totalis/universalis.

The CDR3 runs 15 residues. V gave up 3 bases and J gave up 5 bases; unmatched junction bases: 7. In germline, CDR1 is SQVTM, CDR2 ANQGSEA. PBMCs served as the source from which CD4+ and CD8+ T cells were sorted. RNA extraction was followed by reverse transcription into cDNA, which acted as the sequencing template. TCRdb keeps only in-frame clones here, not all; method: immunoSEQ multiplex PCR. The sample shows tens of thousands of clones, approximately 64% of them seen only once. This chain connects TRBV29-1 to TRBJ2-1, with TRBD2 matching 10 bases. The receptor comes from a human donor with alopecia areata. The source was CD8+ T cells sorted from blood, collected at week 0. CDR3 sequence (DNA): TGCAGCGTTGATCTAGCGGGAGAGGTTAACAATGAGCAGTTCTTC. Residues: CSVDLAGEVNNEQFF.